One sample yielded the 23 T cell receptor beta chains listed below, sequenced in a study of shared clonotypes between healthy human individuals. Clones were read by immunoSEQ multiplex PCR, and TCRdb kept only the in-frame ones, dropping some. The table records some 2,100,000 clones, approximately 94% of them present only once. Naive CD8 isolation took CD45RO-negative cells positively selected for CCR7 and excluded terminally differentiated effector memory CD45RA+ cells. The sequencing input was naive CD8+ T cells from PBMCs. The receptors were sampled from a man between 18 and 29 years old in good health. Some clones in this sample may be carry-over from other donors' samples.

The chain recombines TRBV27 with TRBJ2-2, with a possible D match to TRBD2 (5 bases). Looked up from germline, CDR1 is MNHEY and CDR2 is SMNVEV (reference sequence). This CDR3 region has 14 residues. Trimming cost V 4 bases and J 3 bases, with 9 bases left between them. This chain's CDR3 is CASSWSADTGELFF. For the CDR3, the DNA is TGTGCCAGCAGTTGGTCAGCGGACACCGGGGAGCTGTTTTTT.

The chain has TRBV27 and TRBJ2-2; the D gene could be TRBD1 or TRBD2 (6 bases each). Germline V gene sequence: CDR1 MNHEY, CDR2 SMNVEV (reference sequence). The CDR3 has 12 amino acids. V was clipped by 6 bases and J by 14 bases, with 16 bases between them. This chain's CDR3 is CASSRGLPGLFF. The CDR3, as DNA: TGTGCCAGCAGCCGGGGGCTACCTGGACTGTTTTTT.

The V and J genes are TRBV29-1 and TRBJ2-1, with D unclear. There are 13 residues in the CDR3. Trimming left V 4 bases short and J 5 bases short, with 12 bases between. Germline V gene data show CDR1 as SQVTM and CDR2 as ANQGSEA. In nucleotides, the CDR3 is TGCAGCGTTGTTGGGATGGGGAACAATGAGCAGTTCTTC. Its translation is CSVVGMGNNEQFF.

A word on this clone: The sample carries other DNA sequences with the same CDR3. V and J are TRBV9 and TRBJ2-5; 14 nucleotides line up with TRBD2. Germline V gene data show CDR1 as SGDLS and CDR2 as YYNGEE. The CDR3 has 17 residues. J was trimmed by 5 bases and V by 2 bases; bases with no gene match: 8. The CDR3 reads CASSVEGTSGRGETQYF. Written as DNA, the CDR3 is TGTGCCAGCAGCGTGGAGGGGACTAGCGGGAGAGGGGAGACCCAGTACTTC.

Written as DNA, the CDR3 is TGTGCCTGGAGTGGGATACTAGCGGGAGGATCCTACGAGCAGTACTTC. It codes for CAWSGILAGGSYEQYF. The rearrangement uses TRBV30 and TRBJ2-7, with 12 bases that match TRBD2. The J segment lost 1 base and the V segment lost 1 base, leaving 5 bases of the junction unmatched. Germline V gene sequence: CDR1 GTSNPN, CDR2 SVGIG (reference sequence). This CDR3 has 16 amino acids.

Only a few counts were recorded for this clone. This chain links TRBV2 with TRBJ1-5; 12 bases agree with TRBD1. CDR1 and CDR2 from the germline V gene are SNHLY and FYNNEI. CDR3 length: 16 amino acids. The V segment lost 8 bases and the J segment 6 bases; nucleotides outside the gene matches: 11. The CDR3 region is CASWGSGTGGIQPQHF. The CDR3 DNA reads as TGTGCCAGCTGGGGGTCGGGGACAGGGGGCATTCAGCCCCAGCATTTT. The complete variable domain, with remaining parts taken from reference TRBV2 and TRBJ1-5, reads EPEVTQTPSHQVTQMGQEVILRCVPISNHLYFYWYRQILGQKVEFLVSFYNNEISEKSEIFDDQFSVERPDGSNFTLKIRSTKLEDSAMYFCASWGSGTGGIQPQHFGDGTRLSIL.

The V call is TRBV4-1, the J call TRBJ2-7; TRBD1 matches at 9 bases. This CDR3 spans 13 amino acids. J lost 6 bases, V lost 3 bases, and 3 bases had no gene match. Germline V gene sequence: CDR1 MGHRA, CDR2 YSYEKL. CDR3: CASSHGQGFEQYF. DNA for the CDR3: TGCGCCAGCAGCCACGGACAGGGGTTCGAGCAGTACTTC.

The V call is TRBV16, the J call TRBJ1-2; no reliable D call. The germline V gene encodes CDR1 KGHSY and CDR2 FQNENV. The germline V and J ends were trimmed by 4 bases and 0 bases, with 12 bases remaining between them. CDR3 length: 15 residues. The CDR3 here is CASSRGNSANYGYTF. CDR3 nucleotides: TGTGCCAGCAGCCGAGGGAACTCGGCTAACTATGGCTACACCTTC.

For the CDR3, the DNA is TGCAGTGCCCCGGAGGGGTATGGCTACACCTTC. The encoded protein is CSAPEGYGYTF. V gene TRBV20-1 combines with J gene TRBJ1-2; possibly TRBD1 for D (5 bases). This CDR3 comprises 11 residues. CDR1 and CDR2 from the germline V gene are DFQATT and SNEGSKA (reference sequence). Deletions cut 6 bases from V and 5 bases from J, with 10 bases between.

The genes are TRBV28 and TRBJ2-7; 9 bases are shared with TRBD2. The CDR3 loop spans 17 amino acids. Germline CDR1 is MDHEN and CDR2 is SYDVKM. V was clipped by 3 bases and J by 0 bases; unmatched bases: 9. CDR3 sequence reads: CASSFGTGTSLSYEQYF. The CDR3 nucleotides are TGTGCCAGCAGTTTCGGGACCGGGACTAGCCTCTCCTACGAGCAGTACTTC. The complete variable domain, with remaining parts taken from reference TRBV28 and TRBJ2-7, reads DVKVTQSSRYLVKRTGEKVFLECVQDMDHENMFWYRQDPGLGLRLIYFSYDVKMKEKGDIPEGYSVSREKKERFSLILESASTNQTSMYLCASSFGTGTSLSYEQYFGPGTRLTVT.

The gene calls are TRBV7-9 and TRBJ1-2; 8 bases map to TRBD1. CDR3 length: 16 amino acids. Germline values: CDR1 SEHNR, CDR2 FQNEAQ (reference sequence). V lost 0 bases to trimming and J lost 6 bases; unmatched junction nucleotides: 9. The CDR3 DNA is TGTGCCAGCAGCTTAGCGTTAGCAGGGGGCATGAATGGCTACACCTTC. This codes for CASSLALAGGMNGYTF.

The CDR3 coding sequence is TGTGCCAGCAGCTTAGACCCGGGCCCGATATCGGCCCAGCATTTT. The encoded protein is CASSLDPGPISAQHF. The J gene is TRBJ1-5, the V gene TRBV6-4; D gene ambiguous. In germline, CDR1 is MRHNA, CDR2 SNTAGT. CDR3 length: 15 residues. Trimming left V 6 bases short and J 11 bases short, with 23 bases between.

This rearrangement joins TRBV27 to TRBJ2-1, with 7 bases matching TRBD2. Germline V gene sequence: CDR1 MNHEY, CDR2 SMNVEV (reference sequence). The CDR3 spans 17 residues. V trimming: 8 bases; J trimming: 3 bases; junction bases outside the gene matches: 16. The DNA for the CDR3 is TGTGCCAGCGGGGAACTCCGGGACTACCCGATCTACAATGAGCAGTTCTTC. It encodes CASGELRDYPIYNEQFF.

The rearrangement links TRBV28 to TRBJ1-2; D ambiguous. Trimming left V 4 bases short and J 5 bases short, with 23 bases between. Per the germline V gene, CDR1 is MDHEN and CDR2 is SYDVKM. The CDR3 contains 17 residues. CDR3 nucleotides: TGTGCCAGCAGTTCAAAACCCGCTTTTGAGGGTAGGTATGGCTACACCTTC. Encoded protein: CASSSKPAFEGRYGYTF.

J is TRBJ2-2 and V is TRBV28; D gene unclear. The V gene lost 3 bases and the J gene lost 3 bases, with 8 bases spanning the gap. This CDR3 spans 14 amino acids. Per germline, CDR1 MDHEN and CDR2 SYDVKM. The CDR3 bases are TGTGCCAGCAGTTTCTTCAGATACACCGGGGAGCTGTTTTTT. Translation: CASSFFRYTGELFF.

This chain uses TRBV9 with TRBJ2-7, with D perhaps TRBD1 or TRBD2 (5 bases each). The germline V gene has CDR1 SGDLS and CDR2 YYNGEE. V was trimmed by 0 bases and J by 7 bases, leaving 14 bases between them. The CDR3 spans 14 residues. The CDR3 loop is CASSVAGTSWEQYF. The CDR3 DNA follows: TGTGCCAGCAGCGTAGCCGGGACCAGTTGGGAGCAGTACTTC.

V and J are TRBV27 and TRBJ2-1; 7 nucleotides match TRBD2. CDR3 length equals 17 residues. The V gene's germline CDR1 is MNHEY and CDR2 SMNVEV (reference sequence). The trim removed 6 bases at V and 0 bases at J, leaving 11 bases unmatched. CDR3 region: CASRPRSAGVSYNEQFF. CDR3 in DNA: TGTGCCAGCAGGCCCCGCTCCGCGGGAGTCTCCTACAATGAGCAGTTCTTC.

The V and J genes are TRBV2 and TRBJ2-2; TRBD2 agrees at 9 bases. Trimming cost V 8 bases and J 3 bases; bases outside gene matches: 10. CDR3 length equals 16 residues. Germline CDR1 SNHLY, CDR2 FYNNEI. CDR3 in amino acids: CASGSIVAGDTGELFF. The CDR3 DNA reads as TGTGCCAGCGGATCCATCGTAGCGGGAGACACCGGGGAGCTGTTTTTT.

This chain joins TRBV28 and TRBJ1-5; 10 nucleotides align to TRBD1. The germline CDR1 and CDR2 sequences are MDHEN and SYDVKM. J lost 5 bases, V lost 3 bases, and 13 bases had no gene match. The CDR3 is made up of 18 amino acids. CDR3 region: CASSFRRRMTGGYQPQHF. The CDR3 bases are TGTGCCAGCAGTTTTCGGCGGCGGATGACAGGGGGCTATCAGCCCCAGCATTTT.

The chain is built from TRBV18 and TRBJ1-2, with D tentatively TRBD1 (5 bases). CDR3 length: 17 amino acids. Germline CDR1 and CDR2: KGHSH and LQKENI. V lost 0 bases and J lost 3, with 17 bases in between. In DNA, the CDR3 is TGTGCCAGCTCACCACCGGCAGGGAAGGAGAAGTACTATGGCTACACCTTC. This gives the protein CASSPPAGKEKYYGYTF. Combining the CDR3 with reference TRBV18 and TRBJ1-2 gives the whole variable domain NAGVMQNPRHLVRRRGQEARLRCSPMKGHSHVYWYRQLPEEGLKFMVYLQKENIIDESGMPKERFSAEFPKEGPSILRIQQVVRGDSAAYFCASSPPAGKEKYYGYTFGSGTRLTVV.

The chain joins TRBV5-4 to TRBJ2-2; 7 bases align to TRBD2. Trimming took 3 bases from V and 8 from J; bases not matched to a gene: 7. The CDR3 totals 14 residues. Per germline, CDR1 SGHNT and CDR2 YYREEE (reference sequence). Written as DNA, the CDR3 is TGTGCCAGCAGCTGGGGACTACGTGAAGGGGAGCTGTTTTTT. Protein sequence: CASSWGLREGELFF.

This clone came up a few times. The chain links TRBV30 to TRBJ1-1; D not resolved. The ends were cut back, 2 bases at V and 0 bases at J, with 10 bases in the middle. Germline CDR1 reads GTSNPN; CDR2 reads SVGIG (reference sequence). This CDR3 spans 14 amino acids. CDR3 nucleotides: TGTGCCTGGAGTATGGAAGACATGAACACTGAAGCTTTCTTT. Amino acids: CAWSMEDMNTEAFF. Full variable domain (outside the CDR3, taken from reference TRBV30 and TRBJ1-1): SQTIHQWPATLVQPVGSPLSLECTVEGTSNPNLYWYRQAAGRGLQLLFYSVGIGQISSEVPQNLSASRPQDRQFILSSKKLLLSDSGFYLCAWSMEDMNTEAFFGQGTRLTVV.

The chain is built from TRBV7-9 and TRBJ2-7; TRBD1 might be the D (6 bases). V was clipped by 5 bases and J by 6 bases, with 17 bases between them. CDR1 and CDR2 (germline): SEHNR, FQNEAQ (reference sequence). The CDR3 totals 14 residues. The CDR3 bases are TGTGCCAGCAGCCCCTCGTGGGACACTTCCGAGCAGTACTTC. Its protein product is CASSPSWDTSEQYF.